The source of this TCR beta chain is a study of blood T cell repertoires in COVID-19. There are 15 residues in the CDR3. The junction had 6 bases not matched to a gene; V was cut back by 3 bases and J by 2 bases. Per germline, CDR1 SGHRS and CDR2 YFSETQ. Authors' analysis steps: Nucleated cell counts were estimated from reference gene primer amplification. Sequenced by immunoSEQ multiplex PCR; TCRdb stores in-frame clones only, minus some. V, J and clone size are taken as reported in that table, and D and trimming were inferred from the DNA itself. Here the sample spans 200,000 to 250,000 clones, around 82% being singletons.

The chain employs TRBV5-1 and TRBJ2-5; 8 positions match TRBD1. Sequencing was carried out using peripheral blood. This TCR was sampled from a woman in her 70s with acute or convalescent COVID-19. In DNA, the CDR3 is TGCGCCAGCAGCTCGACAGGGGCCCAACAAGAGACCCAGTACTTC. Its translation: CASSSTGAQQETQYF.